The 8 T cell receptor beta chains presented below share a single source sample, sequenced in a study of OX40 agonist ivuxolimab in advanced cancers. Measured with immunoSEQ multiplex PCR; TCRdb has only the in-frame clones, and not every one. The repertoire holds tens of thousands of clones, with approximately 85% as singletons. The specimen was CD4+ or CD8+ T cells sorted from blood, collected in a trial of the OX40 agonist ivuxolimab. All receptors come from an adult with an advanced solid tumor such as melanoma, head and neck, liver or kidney cancer.

The chain carries TRBV6-5 and TRBJ2-7; 10 positions match TRBD2. With V trimmed by 0 bases and J by 4 bases, 3 bases remained unmatched. Germline-derived CDR1 and CDR2 are MNHEY and SVGAGI. The CDR3 totals 15 residues. The chain's CDR3 is CASSYSSSGGYEQYF. The CDR3 nucleotides are TGTGCCAGCAGTTACTCTTCTAGCGGGGGATACGAGCAGTACTTC.

The V gene is TRBV7-2, the J gene TRBJ2-5; TRBD2 agrees at 9 bases. The ends lost 5 bases at V and 5 bases at J; junction bases unmatched: 6. Germline assignment: CDR1 SGHTA and CDR2 FQGNSA. The CDR3 covers 14 residues. The DNA for the CDR3 is TGTGCCAGCAGCCCCCCGGCGGGAGGGGAGACCCAGTACTTC. Encoded protein: CASSPPAGGETQYF. The full variable domain, its missing parts supplied by reference TRBV7-2 and TRBJ2-5, is GAGVSQSPSNKVTEKGKDVELRCDPISGHTALYWYRQSLGQGLEFLIYFQGNSAPDKSGLPSDRFSAERTGGSVSTLTIQRTQQEDSAVYLCASSPPAGGETQYFGPGTRLLVL.

This chain connects TRBV7-9 to TRBJ1-4, with 8 bases aligning to TRBD1. V lost 6 bases to trimming and J lost 8 bases; unmatched junction nucleotides: 11. The CDR3 sequence is 15 residues long. Germline CDR1 and CDR2: SEHNR and FQNEAQ (reference sequence). The CDR3 coding sequence is TGTGCCAGCAGTCCCTCAGGGGGCGCGAGGGAAAAACTGTTTTTT. It specifies CASSPSGGAREKLFF.

The CDR3 DNA sequence: TGTGCCAGCAGCTATGACTTTAGAGGGCAGGGGATCGGCTACACCTTC. Translating it yields CASSYDFRGQGIGYTF. The chain has TRBV9 and TRBJ1-2; TRBD1 is a possible D gene (6 bases). From germline, CDR1 is SGDLS and CDR2 YYNGEE. Trimming removed 4 bases from V and 8 bases from J, with 24 bases in between. The CDR3 covers 16 residues.

The chain uses TRBV20-1 and TRBJ2-7, with no clear D. Germline CDR1 and CDR2: DFQATT and SNEGSKA (reference sequence). V was trimmed by 0 bases and J by 6 bases, leaving 6 bases between them. The CDR3 totals 11 residues. CDR3 coding DNA: TGCAGTGCTAGAGATCGAATCGAGCAGTACTTC. Its translation is CSARDRIEQYF.

The rearrangement uses TRBV7-7 and TRBJ2-1; a possible D gene is TRBD2 (6 bases). The CDR3 length is 14 residues. Trimming took off 5 bases at V and 5 bases at J, with 13 bases between the two ends. The germline CDR1 and CDR2 sequences are SSHAT and FNYEAQ (reference sequence). CDR3 residues: CASSPGGSNNEQFF. DNA for the CDR3: TGTGCCAGCAGCCCCGGGGGTTCCAACAATGAGCAGTTCTTC.

Only a few counts were recorded for this clone. J is TRBJ1-2 and V is TRBV30, with unresolved D. The CDR3 contains 17 residues. Trimming removed 0 bases from V and 0 bases from J, with 17 bases in between. Germline V gene sequence: CDR1 GTSNPN, CDR2 SVGIG (reference sequence). The CDR3 reads CAWSVFGGRRANYGYTF. Written as DNA, the CDR3 is TGTGCCTGGAGTGTATTTGGCGGCCGGAGGGCTAACTATGGCTACACCTTC. The full variable domain, its missing parts supplied by reference TRBV30 and TRBJ1-2, is SQTIHQWPATLVQPVGSPLSLECTVEGTSNPNLYWYRQAAGRGLQLLFYSVGIGQISSEVPQNLSASRPQDRQFILSSKKLLLSDSGFYLCAWSVFGGRRANYGYTFGSGTRLTVV.

The rearrangement joins TRBV5-6 to TRBJ2-3; 11 bases agree with TRBD2. The CDR3 consists of 16 residues. V lost 2 bases, J lost 5 bases, and 7 bases stayed unmatched. Per the germline V gene, CDR1 is SGHDT and CDR2 is YYEEEE. CDR3 nucleotides: TGTGCCAGCAGCTTAACTAGCGGGGGAGGGAGAGATACGCAGTATTTT. Residues: CASSLTSGGGRDTQYF. The whole variable domain, filled in from reference TRBV5-6 and TRBJ2-3, reads DAGVTQSPTHLIKTRGQQVTLRCSPKSGHDTVSWYQQALGQGPQFIFQYYEEEERQRGNFPDRFSGHQFPNYSSELNVNALLLGDSALYLCASSLTSGGGRDTQYFGPGTRLTVL.